The present T cell receptor beta chain was sequenced within a study of CD8 T cells in Susac syndrome. Random hexamers served to reverse transcribe about 0.45 to 1 ug RNA. With immunoSEQ multiplex PCR, TCR beta CDR3 was amplified across 54 Vbeta and 13 Jbeta. TCRdb called the immunoSEQ multiplex PCR reads again in MiXCR, with one record for every CDR3 protein. The sample comprises around 69,000 distinct CDR3 sequences, around 96% of which are singletons, and around 0.11% rests with the top ten. Sequencing of TCR beta was carried out in blood CD8+ and CD4+ T cells. What was sequenced was CD4+ T cells from PBMCs. The source of this sequence is a human donor with multiple sclerosis.

The CDR3 region has the DNA TGTGCCAGCAGCCAAACGGGACTAGCGGGGGCCTACAATGAGCAGTTCTTC. The encoded protein is CASSQTGLAGAYNEQFF. This chain joins TRBV3-1 and TRBJ2-1, with 14 nucleotides matching TRBD2. The CDR3 is made up of 17 amino acids. The V gene's germline CDR1 is LGHDT and CDR2 YNNKEL (reference sequence). V shed 2 bases and J 2 bases; nucleotides not matched to a gene: 2.